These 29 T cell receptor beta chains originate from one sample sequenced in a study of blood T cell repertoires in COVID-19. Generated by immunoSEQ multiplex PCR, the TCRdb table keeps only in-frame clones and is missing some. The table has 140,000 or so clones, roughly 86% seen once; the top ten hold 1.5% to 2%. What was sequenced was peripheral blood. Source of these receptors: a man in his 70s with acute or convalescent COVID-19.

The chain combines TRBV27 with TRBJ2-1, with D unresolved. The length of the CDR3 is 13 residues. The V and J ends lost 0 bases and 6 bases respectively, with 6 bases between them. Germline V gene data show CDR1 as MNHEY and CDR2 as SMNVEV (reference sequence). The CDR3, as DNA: TGTGCCAGCAGTTTATCCGTTTTCAATGAGCAGTTCTTC. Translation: CASSLSVFNEQFF.

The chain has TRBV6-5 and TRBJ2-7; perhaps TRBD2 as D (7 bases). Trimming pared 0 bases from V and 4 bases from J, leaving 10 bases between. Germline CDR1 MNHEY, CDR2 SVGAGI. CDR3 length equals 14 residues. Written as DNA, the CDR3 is TGTGCCAGCAGTTACTCGGGGGGGCATTACGAGCAGTACTTC. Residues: CASSYSGGHYEQYF.

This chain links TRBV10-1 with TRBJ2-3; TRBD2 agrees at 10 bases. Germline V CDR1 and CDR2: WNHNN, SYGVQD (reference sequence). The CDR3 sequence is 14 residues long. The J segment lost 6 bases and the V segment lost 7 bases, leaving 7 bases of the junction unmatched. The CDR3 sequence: CASNSGTSDDTQYF. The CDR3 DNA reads TGCGCCAGCAACTCCGGGACTAGCGATGATACGCAGTATTTT.

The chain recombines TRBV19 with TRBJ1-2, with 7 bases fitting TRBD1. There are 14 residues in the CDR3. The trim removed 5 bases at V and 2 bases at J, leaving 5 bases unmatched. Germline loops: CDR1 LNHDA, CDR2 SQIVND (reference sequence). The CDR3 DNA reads TGTGCCAGTAGTCGGGACAGCGGGAACTATGGCTACACCTTC. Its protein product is CASSRDSGNYGYTF.

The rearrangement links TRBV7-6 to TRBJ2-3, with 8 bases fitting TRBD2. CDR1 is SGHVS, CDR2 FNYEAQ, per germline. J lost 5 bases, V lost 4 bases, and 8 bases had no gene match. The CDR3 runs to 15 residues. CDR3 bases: TGTGCCAGCAGCTCAGCCGGGACTAGAGGAGATACGCAGTATTTT. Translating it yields CASSSAGTRGDTQYF.

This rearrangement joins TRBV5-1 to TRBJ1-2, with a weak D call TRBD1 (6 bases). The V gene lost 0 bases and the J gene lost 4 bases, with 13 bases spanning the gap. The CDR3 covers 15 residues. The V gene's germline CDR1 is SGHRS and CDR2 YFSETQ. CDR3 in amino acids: CASSLASGGFYGYTF. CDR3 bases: TGCGCCAGCAGCTTGGCGTCGGGGGGCTTCTATGGCTACACCTTC.

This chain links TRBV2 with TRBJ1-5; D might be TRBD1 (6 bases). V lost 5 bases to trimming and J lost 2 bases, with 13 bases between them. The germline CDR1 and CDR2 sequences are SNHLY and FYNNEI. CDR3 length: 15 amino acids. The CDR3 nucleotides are TGTGCCAGCAGTTTTGACAGGTCGGGCAATCAGCCCCAGCATTTT. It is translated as CASSFDRSGNQPQHF.

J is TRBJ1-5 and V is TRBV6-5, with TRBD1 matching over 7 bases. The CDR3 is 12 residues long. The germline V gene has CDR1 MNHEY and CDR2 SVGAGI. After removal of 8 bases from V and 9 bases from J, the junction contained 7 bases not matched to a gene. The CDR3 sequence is CASETGQAPQHF. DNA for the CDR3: TGTGCCAGCGAGACAGGGCAGGCGCCCCAGCATTTT.

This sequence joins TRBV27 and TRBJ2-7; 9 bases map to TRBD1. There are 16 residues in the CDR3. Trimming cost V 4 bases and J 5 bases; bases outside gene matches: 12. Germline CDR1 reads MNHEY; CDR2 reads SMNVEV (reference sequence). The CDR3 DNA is TGTGCCAGCAGTTCCCTCTCCGGGACAGGGAGGGACGAGCAGTACTTC. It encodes CASSSLSGTGRDEQYF.

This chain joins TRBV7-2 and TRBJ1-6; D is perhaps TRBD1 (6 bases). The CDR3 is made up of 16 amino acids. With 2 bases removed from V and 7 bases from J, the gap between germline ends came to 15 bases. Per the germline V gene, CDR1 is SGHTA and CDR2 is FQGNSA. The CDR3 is CASSLSGRGTNSPLHF. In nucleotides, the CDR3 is TGTGCCAGCAGCTTATCGGGCAGGGGTACCAATTCACCCCTCCACTTT.

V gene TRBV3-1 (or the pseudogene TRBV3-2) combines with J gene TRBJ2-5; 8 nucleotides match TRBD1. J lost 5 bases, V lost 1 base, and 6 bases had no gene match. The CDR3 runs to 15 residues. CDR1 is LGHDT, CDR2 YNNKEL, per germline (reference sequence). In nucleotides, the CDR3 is TGTGCCAGCAGCCAAGGGGGGACAGGTGGGGAGACCCAGTACTTC. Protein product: CASSQGGTGGETQYF.

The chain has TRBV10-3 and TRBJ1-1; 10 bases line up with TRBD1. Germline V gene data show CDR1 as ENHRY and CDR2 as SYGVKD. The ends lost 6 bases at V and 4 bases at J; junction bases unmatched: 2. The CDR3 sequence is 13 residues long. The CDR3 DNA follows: TGTGCCATCAGGACAGGGGGCGGCACTGAAGCTTTCTTT. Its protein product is CAIRTGGGTEAFF.

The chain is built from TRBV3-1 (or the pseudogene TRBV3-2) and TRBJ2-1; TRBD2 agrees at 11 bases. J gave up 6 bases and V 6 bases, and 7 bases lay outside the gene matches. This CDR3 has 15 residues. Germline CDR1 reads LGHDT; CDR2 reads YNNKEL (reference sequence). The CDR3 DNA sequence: TGTGCCAGCAGTTATAGCGGGGGGGATAGCAATGAGCAGTTCTTC. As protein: CASSYSGGDSNEQFF.

The CDR3 sequence: CASSLATGNEQFF. CDR3 sequence (DNA): TGTGCCAGCAGTTTAGCGACGGGTAATGAGCAGTTCTTC. This sequence joins TRBV12-3 or TRBV12-4 and TRBJ2-1, with D uncertain. The CDR3 is 13 amino acids. V dropped 0 bases and J dropped 7 bases, with 7 bases sitting between them.

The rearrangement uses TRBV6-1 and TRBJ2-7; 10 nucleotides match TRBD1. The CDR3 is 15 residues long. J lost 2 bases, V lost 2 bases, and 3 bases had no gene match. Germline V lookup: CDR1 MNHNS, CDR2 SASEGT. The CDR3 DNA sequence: TGTGCCAGCAGTGAACGGACAGGGGGTCCCTACGAGCAGTACTTC. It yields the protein CASSERTGGPYEQYF.

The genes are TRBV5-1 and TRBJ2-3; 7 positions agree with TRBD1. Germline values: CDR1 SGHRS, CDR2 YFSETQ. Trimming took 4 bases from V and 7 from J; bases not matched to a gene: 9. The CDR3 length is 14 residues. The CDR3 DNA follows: TGCGCCAGCAGCCCCCACCGGGACAGAAATACGCAGTATTTT. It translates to CASSPHRDRNTQYF.

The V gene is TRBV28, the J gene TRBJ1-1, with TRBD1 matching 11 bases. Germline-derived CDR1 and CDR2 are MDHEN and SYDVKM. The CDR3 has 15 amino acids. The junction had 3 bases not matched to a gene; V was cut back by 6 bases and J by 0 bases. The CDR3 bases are TGTGCCAGCAGAGGACAGGGGGCTATGAACACTGAAGCTTTCTTT. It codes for CASRGQGAMNTEAFF.

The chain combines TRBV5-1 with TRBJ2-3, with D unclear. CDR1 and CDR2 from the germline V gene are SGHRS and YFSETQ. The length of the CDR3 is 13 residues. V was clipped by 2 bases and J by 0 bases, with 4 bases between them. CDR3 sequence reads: CASSFGSTDTQYF. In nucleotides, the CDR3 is TGCGCCAGCAGCTTCGGGAGCACAGATACGCAGTATTTT.

Here the CDR3 reads CSASFVSLAGQGVYSNQPQHF. The CDR3 DNA follows: TGCAGTGCTAGTTTTGTATCGCTTGCGGGACAGGGAGTTTATAGCAATCAGCCCCAGCATTTT. V is TRBV20-1 and J is TRBJ1-5, with 9 nucleotides matching TRBD1. The germline V gene has CDR1 DFQATT and CDR2 SNEGSKA (reference sequence). V shed 3 bases, J shed 0 bases, and the junction held 21 bases outside the gene matches. There are 21 residues in the CDR3.

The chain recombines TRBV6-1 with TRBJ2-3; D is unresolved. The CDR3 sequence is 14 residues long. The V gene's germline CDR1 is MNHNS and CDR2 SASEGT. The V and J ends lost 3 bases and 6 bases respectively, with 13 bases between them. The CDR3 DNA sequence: TGTGCCAGCAGTGAGATGTCCGGGTATGATACGCAGTATTTT. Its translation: CASSEMSGYDTQYF.

The CDR3 spells CASSQEPGLNNSPLHF. The DNA for the CDR3 is TGTGCCAGCAGCCAAGAACCAGGGTTGAATAATTCACCCCTCCACTTT. This sequence joins TRBV14 and TRBJ1-6, with a weak D call TRBD1 (5 bases). Germline V gene data show CDR1 as SGHDN and CDR2 as FVKESK. The CDR3 length is 16 residues. The ends were cut back, 0 bases at V and 5 bases at J, with 11 bases in the middle.

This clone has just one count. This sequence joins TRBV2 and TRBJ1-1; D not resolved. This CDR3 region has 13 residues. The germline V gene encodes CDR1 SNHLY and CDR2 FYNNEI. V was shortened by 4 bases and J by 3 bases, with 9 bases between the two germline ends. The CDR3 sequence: CASSVLQDTEAFF. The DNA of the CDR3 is TGTGCCAGCAGTGTATTACAAGACACTGAAGCTTTCTTT.

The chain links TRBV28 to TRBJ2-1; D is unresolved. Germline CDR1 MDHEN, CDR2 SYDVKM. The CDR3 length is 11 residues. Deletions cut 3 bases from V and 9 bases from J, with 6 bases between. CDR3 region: CASSFEVEQFF. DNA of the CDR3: TGTGCCAGCAGTTTCGAGGTTGAGCAGTTCTTC.

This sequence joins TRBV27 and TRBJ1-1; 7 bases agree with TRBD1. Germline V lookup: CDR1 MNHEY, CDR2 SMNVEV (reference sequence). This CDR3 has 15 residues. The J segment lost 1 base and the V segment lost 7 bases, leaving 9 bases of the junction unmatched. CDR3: CASNIKDRANTEAFF. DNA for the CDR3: TGTGCCAGCAACATAAAAGACAGGGCGAACACTGAAGCTTTCTTT.

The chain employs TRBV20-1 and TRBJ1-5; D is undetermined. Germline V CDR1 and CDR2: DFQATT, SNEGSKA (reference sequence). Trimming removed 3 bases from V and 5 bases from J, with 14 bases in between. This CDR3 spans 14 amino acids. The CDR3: CSASVGVGDQPQHF. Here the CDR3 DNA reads TGCAGTGCTAGTGTCGGGGTTGGGGATCAGCCCCAGCATTTT.

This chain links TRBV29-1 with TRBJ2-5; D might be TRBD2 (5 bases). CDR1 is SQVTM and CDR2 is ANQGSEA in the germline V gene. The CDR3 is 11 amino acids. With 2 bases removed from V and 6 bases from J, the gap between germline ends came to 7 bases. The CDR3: CSVESGKTQYF. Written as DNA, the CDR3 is TGCAGCGTTGAATCGGGAAAGACCCAGTACTTC.

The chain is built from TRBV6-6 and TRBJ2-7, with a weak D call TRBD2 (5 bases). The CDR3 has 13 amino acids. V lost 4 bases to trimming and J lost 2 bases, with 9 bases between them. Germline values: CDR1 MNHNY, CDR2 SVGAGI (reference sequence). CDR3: CASSSGITYEQYF. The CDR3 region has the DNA TGTGCCAGCAGTTCGGGGATCACCTACGAGCAGTACTTC.

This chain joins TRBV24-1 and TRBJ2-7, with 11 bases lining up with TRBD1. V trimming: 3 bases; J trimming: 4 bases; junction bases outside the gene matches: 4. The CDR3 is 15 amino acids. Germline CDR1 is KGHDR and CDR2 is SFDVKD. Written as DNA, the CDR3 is TGTGCCACCAGTGATCCCGGGACAGGGGGATACGAGCAGTACTTC. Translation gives CATSDPGTGGYEQYF.

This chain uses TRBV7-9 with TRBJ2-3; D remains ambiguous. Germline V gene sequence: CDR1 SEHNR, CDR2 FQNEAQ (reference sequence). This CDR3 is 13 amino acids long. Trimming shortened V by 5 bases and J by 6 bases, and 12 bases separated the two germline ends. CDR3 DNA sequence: TGTGCCAGCAGCGCCGGGTCGGCGGATACGCAGTATTTT. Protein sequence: CASSAGSADTQYF.